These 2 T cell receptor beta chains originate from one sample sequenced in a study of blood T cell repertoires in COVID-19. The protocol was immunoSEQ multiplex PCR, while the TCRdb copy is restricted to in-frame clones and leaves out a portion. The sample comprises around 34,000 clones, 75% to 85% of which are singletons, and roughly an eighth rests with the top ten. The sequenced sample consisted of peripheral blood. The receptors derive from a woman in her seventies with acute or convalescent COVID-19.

As DNA, the CDR3 is TGCAGCGTTGCGGAGGGGCTTTTAGCCAGTCAAGAGCAGTACTTC. This encodes CSVAEGLLASQEQYF. V and J are TRBV29-1 and TRBJ2-7, with a possible D match to TRBD2 (6 bases). Trimming stripped 4 bases from V and 7 bases from J, with 23 bases between. Germline V gene lookup returns CDR1 SQVTM and CDR2 ANQGSEA. There are 15 residues in the CDR3.

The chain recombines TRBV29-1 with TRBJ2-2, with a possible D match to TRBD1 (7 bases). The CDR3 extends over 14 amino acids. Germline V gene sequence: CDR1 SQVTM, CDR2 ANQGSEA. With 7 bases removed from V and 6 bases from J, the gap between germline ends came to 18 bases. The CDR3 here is CSAATGWEAGELFF. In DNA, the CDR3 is TGCAGCGCTGCGACAGGGTGGGAGGCCGGGGAGCTGTTTTTT.